What follows describes a single TCR beta chain. Its antigen is as yet unknown. The sample comes from a study of cytomegalovirus exposure and HLA in healthy donors. Study-wide results and limits: While the bulk of TCR sequences proved rare, some public TCRs turned up in many donors. Prior analysis indicated that the majority of TCR beta V segments exhibited productivity approximately 87% or approximately 30% of the time.

CDR1 is SGHAT and CDR2 is FQNNGV in the germline V gene. V was shortened by 0 bases and J by 2 bases, with 5 bases between the two germline ends. There are 13 residues in the CDR3. This PCR relied on a set of 60 Vbeta primers and 13 Jbeta primers. Assay: immunoSEQ multiplex PCR; the TCRdb copy retains only in-frame clones and omits some. The table records approximately 100,000 clones, over 65% of them present only once. The J gene is TRBJ2-7, the V gene TRBV11-2; D gene uncertain. Material for sequencing was PBMCs. The TCR was taken from a man aged 25-45 years in good health and CMV-seronegative. This CDR3 reads CASSLDLTYEQYF. The DNA of the CDR3 is TGTGCCAGCAGCTTAGACTTAACCTACGAGCAGTACTTC.